This T cell receptor (beta chain) was identified during a study of monozygotic twins with inflammatory bowel disease. In regard to this clonotype: Its specificity is not known.

Study findings and constraints: Those with IBD had lower TCRbeta diversity (inverse Simpson) than their healthy co-twins did.

Collection of a roughly 2.5 ml blood sample took place per donor. Template switching was used to attach UMIs, which incorporated a 6-nucleotide sample barcode. TCRdb processed the 5' RACE reads again and assigns one entry to each CDR3 protein, with no DNA. The sample has 300,000 to 350,000 distinct CDR3 sequences. This CDR3 region has 13 residues. The germline gives CDR1 MDHEN, CDR2 SYDVKM. The sequence was collected from a human donor with ulcerative colitis or Crohn's disease, or a healthy co-twin of an affected twin (not recorded which). The sequenced material came from blood. This chain connects TRBV28 to TRBJ1-2. CDR3 residues: CASSWGANYGYTF.